This is a list of T cell receptor beta chains from one sample in a study of T cells in Graves' hyperthyroidism and ophthalmopathy. MiXCR was run by TCRdb on the multiplex PCR reads, yielding one entry per CDR3 protein. The data show about 510,000 distinct CDR3 sequences, with around 15% seen just once and approximately 14% held by the top ten. Sequenced material: blood. These receptors originate from a woman in her forties with Graves' hyperthyroidism. Both conserved end residues are part of each CDR3. Fields, in order: D gene, J gene, V gene, clone size, CDR3 protein, CDR3 DNA. The D gene is left open where the match is weak. Size tells how often a clone was seen (once, few, many) or the class of an expanded clone, and some rows leave it out.

NA,TRBJ2-7,TRBV28,many,CASSLLLAQTYEQYF,TGTGCCAGCAGTTTACTACTAGCTCAAACTTACGAGCAGTACTTC
TRBD1,TRBJ1-5,TRBV12-3/TRBV12-4,many,CASRGGQGVGQPQHF,TGTGCCAGCAGGGGGGGACAGGGGGTCGGTCAGCCCCAGCATTTT
NA,TRBJ1-3,TRBV29-1,NA,CSVEDWTAISGNTIYF,TGCAGCGTTGAAGATTGGACAGCGATCTCTGGAAACACCATATATTTT
TRBD2,TRBJ2-7,TRBV28,many,CASRRRYSGLADYEQYF,TGTGCCAGCAGGCGCAGATATTCGGGACTAGCAGACTACGAGCAGTACTTC
NA,TRBJ1-5,TRBV5-6,NA,CASSLAGAHSNQPQHF,TGTGCCAGCAGCTTGGCAGGGGCTCATAGCAATCAGCCCCAGCATTTT
NA,TRBJ2-7,TRBV2,many,CASSEGTGTRLDEQYF,TGTGCCAGCAGTGAGGGGACGGGTACCCGACTCGACGAGCAGTACTTC
NA,TRBJ2-2,TRBV5-1,NA,CASSPIGTPINTGELFF,TGCGCCAGCAGCCCGATAGGGACCCCAATTAACACCGGGGAGCTGTTTTTT
NA,TRBJ1-1,TRBV20-1,few,CSAAGVNTEAFF,TGCAGTGCTGCAGGGGTGAACACTGAAGCTTTCTTT
NA,TRBJ2-7,TRBV4-2,few,CASSQDPVAETYEQYF,TGTGCCAGCAGCCAAGATCCCGTGGCAGAGACCTACGAGCAGTACTTC
TRBD2,TRBJ2-7,TRBV5-5,NA,CASSLEGSGTFRTYEQYF,TGTGCCAGCAGCTTGGAGGGTAGCGGGACTTTTCGTACCTACGAGCAGTACTTC
NA,TRBJ2-7,TRBV4-1,many,CASSQGAGSYEQYF,TGCGCCAGCAGCCAAGGGGCAGGATCCTACGAGCAGTACTTC
NA,TRBJ1-5,TRBV7-2,NA,CASSLDSRDYNQPQHF,TGTGCCAGCAGCTTAGACTCCAGGGATTACAATCAGCCCCAGCATTTT
TRBD2,TRBJ2-1,TRBV19,NA,CASSTERTSGNNEQFF,TGTGCCAGTAGTACCGAGAGGACTAGCGGGAACAATGAGCAGTTCTTC
NA,TRBJ2-7,TRBV7-2,many,CASSLLRLGEQYF,TGTGCCAGCAGCTTGCTCAGACTAGGCGAGCAGTACTTC
TRBD1,TRBJ2-3,TRBV2,many,CASSDKSGRGRPDTQYF,TGTGCCAGCAGTGATAAGTCTGGCAGGGGGCGCCCAGATACGCAGTATTTT
TRBD2,TRBJ2-7,TRBV20-1,many,CSASSGSPRGEQYF,TGCAGTGCTAGTAGCGGGAGCCCTAGGGGGGAGCAGTACTTC
TRBD2,TRBJ2-7,TRBV28,many,CASSLGTSGREEQYF,TGTGCCAGCAGTCTGGGGACTAGCGGGAGAGAGGAGCAGTACTTC
NA,TRBJ2-3,TRBV19,few,CASSPRASSTDTQYF,TGTGCCAGTAGTCCCCGAGCCTCTAGCACAGATACGCAGTATTTT
NA,TRBJ2-7,TRBV28,many,CASSMKTYEQYF,TGTGCCAGCAGTATGAAAACCTACGAGCAGTACTTC
TRBD1,TRBJ1-2,TRBV3-1,many,CASSQRDREHGGYTF,TGTGCCAGCAGCCAACGAGACAGGGAGCACGGTGGCTACACCTTC
TRBD2,TRBJ2-1,TRBV7-2,many,CASSLPLAGAYNEQFF,TGTGCCAGCAGCTTGCCCCTAGCGGGAGCCTACAATGAGCAGTTCTTC
NA,TRBJ2-3,TRBV5-6,many,CASSVRPDTQYF,TGTGCCAGCAGCGTCCGCCCAGATACGCAGTATTTT
NA,TRBJ1-4,TRBV2,many,CASSEALSEKLFF,TGTGCCAGCAGTGAAGCGCTTTCTGAAAAACTGTTTTTT
NA,TRBJ2-1,TRBV7-9,many,CASTTGWESYNEQFF,TGTGCCAGCACCACAGGGTGGGAGTCCTACAATGAGCAGTTCTTC
NA,TRBJ1-5,TRBV28,few,CASSWAGNYQPQHF,TGTGCCAGCAGCTGGGCAGGGAATTATCAGCCCCAGCATTTT
NA,TRBJ2-7,TRBV12-3/TRBV12-4,many,CASSFGSRDYEQYF,TGTGCCAGCAGTTTCGGGTCCAGGGACTACGAGCAGTACTTC